This T cell receptor (beta chain) was identified in a study of human thymus T cells. Whole-study findings and limits: Related work found strong thymic repertoire overlap between unrelated individuals.

Sequenced by immunoSEQ multiplex PCR; TCRdb stores in-frame clones only, minus some. Of tens of thousands of clones in the sample, 85% to 95% were seen once. Resections that were taken during corrective heart surgery supplied the thymus tissue. Each of the donors was a healthy Finnish infant who was undergoing open corrective cardiac surgery for congenital heart defects. The V and J ends lost 5 bases and 1 base, in that order; junction bases with no gene match: 9. CDR3 length: 16 residues. Germline lookup yields CDR1 SGHTA and CDR2 FQGNSA. On this clone itself: Its antigen is currently unknown.

The chain links TRBV7-2 to TRBJ2-5; 8 bases match TRBD2. Sequenced: thymus tissue. The sequence derives from a girl under three years old with a congenital heart defect but otherwise immunologically healthy. CDR3 DNA: TGTGCCAGCAGCCTAAGGCCACTAGCGGTCCAAGAGACCCAGTACTTC. Translation: CASSLRPLAVQETQYF.